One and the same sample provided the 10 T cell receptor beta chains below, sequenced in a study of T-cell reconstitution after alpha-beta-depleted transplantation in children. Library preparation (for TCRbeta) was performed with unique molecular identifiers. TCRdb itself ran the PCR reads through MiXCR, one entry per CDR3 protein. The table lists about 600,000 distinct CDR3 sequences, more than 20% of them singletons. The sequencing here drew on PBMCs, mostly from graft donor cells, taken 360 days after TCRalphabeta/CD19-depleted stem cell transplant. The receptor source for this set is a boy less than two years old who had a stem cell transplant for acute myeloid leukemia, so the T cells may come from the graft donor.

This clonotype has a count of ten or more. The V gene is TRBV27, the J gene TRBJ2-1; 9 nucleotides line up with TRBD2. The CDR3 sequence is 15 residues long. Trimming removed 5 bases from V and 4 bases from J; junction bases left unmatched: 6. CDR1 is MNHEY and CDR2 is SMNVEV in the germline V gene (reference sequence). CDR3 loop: CASSLLAGPYNEQFF. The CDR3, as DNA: TGTGCCAGCAGTCTACTAGCGGGTCCATACAATGAGCAGTTCTTC.

The CDR3 loop is CASSQESGFYGYTF. In nucleotides, the CDR3 is TGTGCCAGCAGCCAAGAATCGGGTTTCTATGGCTACACCTTC. This sequence joins TRBV14 and TRBJ1-2; no clear D gene. CDR1 and CDR2 (germline): SGHDN, FVKESK. V dropped 0 bases and J dropped 4 bases, with 9 bases sitting between them. The CDR3 runs to 14 residues.

CDR3: CASSQRTVSNQPQHF. The CDR3 DNA sequence: TGTGCCAGCAGCCAGAGGACGGTCAGCAATCAGCCCCAGCATTTT. The rearrangement joins TRBV6-5 to TRBJ1-5; no clear D gene. The V gene lost 6 bases and the J gene lost 1 base, with 13 bases spanning the gap. CDR3 length: 15 residues. Germline V gene lookup returns CDR1 MNHEY and CDR2 SVGAGI.

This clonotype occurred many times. DNA for the CDR3: TGCAGCGTTCGGCCTCCAAGCTCCTACAATGAGCAGTTCTTC. Its protein is CSVRPPSSYNEQFF. The V call is TRBV29-1, the J call TRBJ2-1; D gene unclear. V dropped 5 bases and J dropped 0 bases, with 11 bases sitting between them. The CDR3 runs 14 residues. Germline assignment: CDR1 SQVTM and CDR2 ANQGSEA.

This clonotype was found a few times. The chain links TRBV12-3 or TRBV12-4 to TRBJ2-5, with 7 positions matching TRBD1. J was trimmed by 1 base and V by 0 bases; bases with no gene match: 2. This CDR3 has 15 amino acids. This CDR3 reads CASSLAWDSQETQYF. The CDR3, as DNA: TGTGCCAGCAGTTTAGCTTGGGACAGCCAAGAGACCCAGTACTTC.

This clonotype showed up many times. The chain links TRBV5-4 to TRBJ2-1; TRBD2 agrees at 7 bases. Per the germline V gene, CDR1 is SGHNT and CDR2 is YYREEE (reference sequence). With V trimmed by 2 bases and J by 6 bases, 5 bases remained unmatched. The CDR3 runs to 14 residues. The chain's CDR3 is CASSFETGGNEQFF. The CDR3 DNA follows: TGTGCCAGCAGCTTCGAGACGGGGGGCAATGAGCAGTTCTTC.

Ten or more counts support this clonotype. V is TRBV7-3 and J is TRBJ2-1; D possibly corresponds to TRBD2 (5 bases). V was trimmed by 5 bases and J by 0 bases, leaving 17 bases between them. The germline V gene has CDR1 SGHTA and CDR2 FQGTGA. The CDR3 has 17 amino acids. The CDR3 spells CASSPLPRGNSYNEQFF. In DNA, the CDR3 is TGTGCCAGCAGCCCCTTACCCCGGGGAAACTCCTACAATGAGCAGTTCTTC.

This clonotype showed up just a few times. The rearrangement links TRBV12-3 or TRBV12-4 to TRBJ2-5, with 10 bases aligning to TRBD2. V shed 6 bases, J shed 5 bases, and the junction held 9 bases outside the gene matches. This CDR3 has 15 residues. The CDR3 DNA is TGTGCCAGCAGCCGAGCGGGGGGGAGGTTGGAGACCCAGTACTTC. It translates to CASSRAGGRLETQYF.

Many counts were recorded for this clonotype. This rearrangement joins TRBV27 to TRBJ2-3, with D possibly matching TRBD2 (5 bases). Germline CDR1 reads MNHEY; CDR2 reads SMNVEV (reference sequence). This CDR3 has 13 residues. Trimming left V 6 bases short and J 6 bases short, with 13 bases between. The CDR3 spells CASREGQTDTQYF. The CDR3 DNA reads TGTGCCAGCAGAGAGGGTCAGACGGATACGCAGTATTTT.

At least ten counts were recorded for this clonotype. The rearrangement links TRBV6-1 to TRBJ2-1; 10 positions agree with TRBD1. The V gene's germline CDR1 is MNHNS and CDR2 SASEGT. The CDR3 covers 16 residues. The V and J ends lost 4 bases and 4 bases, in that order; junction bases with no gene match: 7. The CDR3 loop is CASSALTGGAYNEQFF. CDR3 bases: TGTGCCAGCAGTGCCCTGACAGGGGGCGCGTACAATGAGCAGTTCTTC.